The 18 T cell receptor beta chains below were found in one sample sequenced in a study of naive and memory T cell subsets. Two oligonucleotides, mixed equimolar, formed the beta constant-region primer covering TRBC1 and TRBC2. Ligated cDNA was amplified by four rounds of PCR with nested alpha and beta constant-region primers and SP2. A single record per CDR3 protein comes from TCRdb applying MiXCR to the UMI-ligation and nested PCR reads. Of about 120,000 distinct CDR3 sequences in the sample, 36% are singletons; the top ten hold less than 1%. The sample comprised central memory CD4+ T cells from blood. Every receptor here comes from a human donor in good health.

V is TRBV28 and J is TRBJ2-1; the match to TRBD2 covers 10 bases. Trimming at V came to 3 bases and at J to 1 base, leaving 3 bases not matched to a gene. There are 16 residues in the CDR3. Germline CDR1 is MDHEN and CDR2 is SYDVKM. The CDR3 DNA follows: TGTGCCAGCAGTTTGAGGACTAGCGGTTCCTACAATGAGCAGTTCTTC. Translation gives CASSLRTSGSYNEQFF. The whole variable domain, remainder taken from reference TRBV28 and TRBJ2-1, is DVKVTQSSRYLVKRTGEKVFLECVQDMDHENMFWYRQDPGLGLRLIYFSYDVKMKEKGDIPEGYSVSREKKERFSLILESASTNQTSMYLCASSLRTSGSYNEQFFGPGTRLTVL.

This clonotype was seen more than once but under ten times. This chain joins TRBV28 and TRBJ2-4; either TRBD1 or TRBD2 may fit D (5 bases each). Germline CDR1 MDHEN, CDR2 SYDVKM. The CDR3 covers 16 residues. The V gene lost 6 bases and the J gene lost 3 bases, with 18 bases spanning the gap. CDR3 sequence reads: CASRLNGGYGKNIQYF. Here the CDR3 DNA reads TGTGCCAGCAGGCTCAATGGGGGATACGGCAAAAACATTCAGTACTTC.

This clonotype was picked up many times. This sequence joins TRBV20-1 and TRBJ2-5; D remains unclear. CDR3 size: 14 residues. Trimming removed 3 bases from V and 5 bases from J, with 16 bases in between. Germline lookup yields CDR1 DFQATT and CDR2 SNEGSKA (reference sequence). CDR3 nucleotide sequence: TGCAGTGCTAGCCGGAACGAGGCCCCGGAGACCCAGTACTTC. Amino acid sequence: CSASRNEAPETQYF.

The genes are TRBV2 and TRBJ2-3; D not certain. CDR3 size: 15 residues. Germline CDR1 SNHLY, CDR2 FYNNEI. Trimming took 4 bases from V and 3 from J, leaving 14 bases between them. CDR3 DNA sequence: TGTGCCAGCAGTGTACCGGGTCCCCGGACAGATACGCAGTATTTT. Its translation: CASSVPGPRTDTQYF.

This chain links TRBV10-3 with TRBJ1-1, with D maybe TRBD1 (6 bases). CDR3 size: 14 residues. Germline V gene lookup returns CDR1 ENHRY and CDR2 SYGVKD. V was cut by 3 bases and J by 0 bases, with 8 bases left in between. The CDR3: CAISDGGLNTEAFF. The CDR3 DNA sequence: TGTGCCATCAGTGATGGGGGCCTGAACACTGAAGCTTTCTTT.

This clonotype was recorded a few times. The V gene is TRBV20-1, the J gene TRBJ2-1, with 8 bases that match TRBD1. CDR1 DFQATT and CDR2 SNEGSKA come from the germline V gene (reference sequence). This CDR3 has 16 residues. J gave up 9 bases and V 2 bases, and 15 bases lay outside the gene matches. DNA for the CDR3: TGCAGTGCTAGACAGAACAGGGACAGGTTAGGCCGTGAGCAGTTCTTC. This encodes CSARQNRDRLGREQFF.

This sequence joins TRBV5-1 and TRBJ2-2; 9 bases line up with TRBD2. The J segment lost 5 bases and the V segment lost 3 bases, leaving 5 bases of the junction unmatched. The CDR3 has 15 residues. CDR1 SGHRS and CDR2 YFSETQ come from the germline V gene. This chain's CDR3 is CASSYSGSRTGELFF. As DNA, the CDR3 is TGCGCCAGCAGCTATAGCGGGAGCCGGACCGGGGAGCTGTTTTTT.

This clonotype was seen a single time. The rearrangement links TRBV7-2 to TRBJ2-5; the match to TRBD1 covers 9 bases. Germline V CDR1 and CDR2: SGHTA, FQGNSA. After removal of 5 bases from V and 9 bases from J, the junction contained 10 bases not matched to a gene. The CDR3 extends over 14 amino acids. CDR3 region: CASSPQGATRAQYF. DNA of the CDR3: TGTGCCAGCAGCCCACAGGGGGCCACAAGGGCCCAGTACTTC.

This clonotype was counted a few times. The gene calls are TRBV6-5 and TRBJ2-7; 7 bases align to TRBD1. The V segment lost 4 bases and the J segment 9 bases; nucleotides outside the gene matches: 6. This CDR3 spans 12 amino acids. The germline gives CDR1 MNHEY, CDR2 SVGAGI. The CDR3 reads CASSSTTGRQYF. Here the CDR3 DNA reads TGTGCCAGCAGTTCCACGACAGGGCGGCAGTACTTC.

The gene calls are TRBV27 and TRBJ2-1, with 11 bases aligning to TRBD2. V was clipped by 2 bases and J by 3 bases; unmatched bases: 9. CDR1 MNHEY and CDR2 SMNVEV come from the germline V gene (reference sequence). CDR3 length equals 18 residues. The CDR3 sequence: CASSLIRLAGGDYNEQFF. The CDR3 DNA reads TGTGCCAGCAGTTTAATTCGGCTAGCGGGAGGAGACTACAATGAGCAGTTCTTC.

This clonotype was seen only a few times. CDR3 sequence (DNA): TGTGCCAGCCGAGGGACTAGCGGGAGCCGAAAAGAGACCCAGTACTTC. Residues: CASRGTSGSRKETQYF. The V gene is TRBV6-6, the J gene TRBJ2-5; 14 bases are shared with TRBD2. V shed 8 bases, J shed 3 bases, and the junction held 8 bases outside the gene matches. CDR1 is MNHNY, CDR2 SVGAGI, per germline (reference sequence). This CDR3 contains 16 residues.

A few counts support this clonotype. The chain links TRBV28 to TRBJ1-4; D is unresolved. The length of the CDR3 is 15 residues. With 5 bases removed from V and 0 bases from J, the gap between germline ends came to 10 bases. Germline V CDR1 and CDR2: MDHEN, SYDVKM. The CDR3, as DNA: TGTGCCAGCAGTCGGCTTGCCACAACTAATGAAAAACTGTTTTTT. Protein: CASSRLATTNEKLFF.

J is TRBJ1-5 and V is TRBV2; D call uncertain. The CDR3 has 14 residues. Germline lookup yields CDR1 SNHLY and CDR2 FYNNEI. Trimming removed 2 bases from V and 0 bases from J, with 5 bases in between. CDR3 loop: CASSEQISNQPQHF. The CDR3 DNA sequence: TGTGCCAGCAGTGAACAGATTAGCAATCAGCCCCAGCATTTT. Based on the CDR3 plus reference TRBV2 and TRBJ1-5, the full variable domain is EPEVTQTPSHQVTQMGQEVILRCVPISNHLYFYWYRQILGQKVEFLVSFYNNEISEKSEIFDDQFSVERPDGSNFTLKIRSTKLEDSAMYFCASSEQISNQPQHFGDGTRLSIL.

This clonotype was seen at least ten times. The chain employs TRBV12-3 or TRBV12-4 and TRBJ2-7; the D gene is possibly TRBD1 (6 bases). The CDR3 runs 14 residues. Trimming stripped 6 bases from V and 2 bases from J, with 14 bases between. The CDR3 region is CASSLRQAPYEQYF. As DNA, the CDR3 is TGTGCCAGCAGCCTCCGACAGGCTCCCTACGAGCAGTACTTC.

V usage is TRBV6-1 and J usage is TRBJ1-5; 10 nucleotides match TRBD1. Trimming took 6 bases from V and 3 from J; bases not matched to a gene: 8. Germline-derived CDR1 and CDR2 are MNHNS and SASEGT. The length of the CDR3 is 16 residues. As DNA, the CDR3 is TGTGCCAGCAGACGTACCGGGACAGGGGACAATCAGCCCCAGCATTTT. Its protein product is CASRRTGTGDNQPQHF.

The genes are TRBV5-4 and TRBJ2-2; 9 bases are shared with TRBD2. Germline V lookup: CDR1 SGHNT, CDR2 YYREEE (reference sequence). This CDR3 is built from 17 residues. V lost 0 bases, J lost 7 bases, and 10 bases stayed unmatched. The CDR3 loop reads CASSLERSGRRIGELFF. The DNA of the CDR3 is TGTGCCAGCAGCTTGGAGCGTAGCGGGAGAAGGATCGGGGAGCTGTTTTTT.

This clonotype occurred many times. The chain couples TRBV27 to TRBJ2-1, with 7 bases matching TRBD1. The CDR3 is made up of 13 amino acids. Germline-derived CDR1 and CDR2 are MNHEY and SMNVEV (reference sequence). After removal of 5 bases from V and 10 bases from J, the junction contained 8 bases not matched to a gene. CDR3 protein: CASSLRDRREQFF. Written as DNA, the CDR3 is TGTGCCAGCAGTCTCCGGGACAGAAGGGAGCAGTTCTTC.

This clonotype occurred a few times. The chain joins TRBV29-1 to TRBJ1-2; D ambiguous. The length of the CDR3 is 12 residues. V was cut by 4 bases and J by 4 bases, with 10 bases left in between. Germline V gives CDR1 SQVTM, CDR2 ANQGSEA. The CDR3 sequence: CSVAEGTYGYTF. Written as DNA, the CDR3 is TGCAGCGTTGCGGAGGGTACCTATGGCTACACCTTC.